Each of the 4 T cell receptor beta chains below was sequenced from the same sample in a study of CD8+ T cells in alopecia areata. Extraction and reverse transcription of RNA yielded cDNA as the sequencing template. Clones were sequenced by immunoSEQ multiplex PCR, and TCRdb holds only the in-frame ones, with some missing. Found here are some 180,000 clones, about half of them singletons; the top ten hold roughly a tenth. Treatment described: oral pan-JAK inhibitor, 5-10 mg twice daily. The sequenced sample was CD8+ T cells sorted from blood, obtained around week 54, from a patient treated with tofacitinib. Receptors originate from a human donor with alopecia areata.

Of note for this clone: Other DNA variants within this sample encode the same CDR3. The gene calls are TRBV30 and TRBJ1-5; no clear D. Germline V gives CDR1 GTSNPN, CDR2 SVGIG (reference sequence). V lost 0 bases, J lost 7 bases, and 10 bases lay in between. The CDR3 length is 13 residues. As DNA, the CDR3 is TGTGCCTGGAGTGTTGGGAGAGAGCAGCCCCAGCATTTT. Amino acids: CAWSVGREQPQHF.

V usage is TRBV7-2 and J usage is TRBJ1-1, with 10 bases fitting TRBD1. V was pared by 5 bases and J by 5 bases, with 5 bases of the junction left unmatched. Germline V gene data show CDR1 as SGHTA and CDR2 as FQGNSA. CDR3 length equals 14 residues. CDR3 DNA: TGTGCCAGCAGCCCTATGGGACAGGGGACTGAAGCTTTCTTT. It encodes CASSPMGQGTEAFF.

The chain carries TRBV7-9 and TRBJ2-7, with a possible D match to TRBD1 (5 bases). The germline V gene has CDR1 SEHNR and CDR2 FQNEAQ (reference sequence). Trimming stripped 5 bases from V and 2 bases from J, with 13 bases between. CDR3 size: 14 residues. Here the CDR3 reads CASSLQDTPYEQYF. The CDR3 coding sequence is TGTGCCAGCAGCCTCCAGGACACCCCCTACGAGCAGTACTTC.

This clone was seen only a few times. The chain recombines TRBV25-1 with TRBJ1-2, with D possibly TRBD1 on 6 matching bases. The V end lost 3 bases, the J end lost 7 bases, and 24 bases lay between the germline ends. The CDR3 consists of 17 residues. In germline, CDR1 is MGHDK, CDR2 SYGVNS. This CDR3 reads CASSERTGAARSGGYTF. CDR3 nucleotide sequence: TGTGCCAGCAGTGAGCGAACGGGGGCGGCCAGAAGCGGTGGCTACACCTTC.